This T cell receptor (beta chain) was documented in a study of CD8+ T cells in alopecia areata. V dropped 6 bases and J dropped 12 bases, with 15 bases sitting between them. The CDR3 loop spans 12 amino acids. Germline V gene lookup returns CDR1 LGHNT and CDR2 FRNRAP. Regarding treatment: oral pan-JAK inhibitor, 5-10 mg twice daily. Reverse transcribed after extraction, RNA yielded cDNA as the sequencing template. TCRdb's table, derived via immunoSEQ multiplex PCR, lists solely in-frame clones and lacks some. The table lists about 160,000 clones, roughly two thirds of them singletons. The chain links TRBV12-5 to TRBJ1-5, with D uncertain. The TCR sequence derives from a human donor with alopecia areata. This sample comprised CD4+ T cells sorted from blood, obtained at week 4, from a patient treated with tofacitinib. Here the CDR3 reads CASGVRPDLQHF. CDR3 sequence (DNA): TGTGCTAGTGGGGTCAGGCCAGATCTCCAGCATTTT.